This T cell receptor (beta chain) was documented in a study of blood T cell repertoires in COVID-19 (dated by TCRdb to 2018 to 2020). With respect to the entire study: Collaborator samples came from the United States, Italy and Spain and covered acute and convalescent phases of COVID-19. The prospective study material was composed of cDNA or gDNA derived from T cells, B-cell-depleted T cells, or PBMCs. Subjects who had been exposed to COVID-19, were actively infected with it, or had recovered from it provided the deeply sampled blood TCRbeta repertoires that made up the dataset. A freely available public database, intended as a resource for researchers studying the immune response to SARS-CoV-2, is where the repertoires were released. Samples were obtained from the ongoing ImmuneRACE study (first 160 participants) and from 1,254 subjects provided by 6 global collaborators. A de-identified subject ID, COVID-19 status, age in years and sex were almost always included in the sample metadata. Where HLA class I and class II types were available, the types were taken from metadata supplied by the sample provider, not from assay-based typing. Here is what the overall study found, with its caveats: The amount of clinical and demographic metadata varied by source and participant and was provided uncurated.

TCRbeta CDR3 regions were amplified from genomic DNA using the immunoSEQ Assay, a bias-controlled multiplex PCR. Per the original workflow: Nucleated cell counts per sample were estimated from amplification of reference gene primers within the assay. To quantify the absolute abundance of each unique TCRbeta CDR3 rearrangement, sequence reads were collapsed and filtered. For each sample, productive Simpson clonality was calculated as the square root of Simpson's diversity index over productive rearrangements. The source is immuneACCESS, and TCRdb retained only in-frame sequences with V and J called. Part of the clones is not carried over; for the studies checked, unresolved V genes explain less than half of this, and the remainder is unexplained. That table gives V, J and clone size, and the DNA gave D and trimming. In this sample the table shows about 220,000 clones, roughly 86% of which occur a single time. Roughly 3% of the sample belongs to the ten largest clones.

CDR1 and CDR2 were assigned from the germline V gene (reference sequence) as SGHKS and YYEKEE. V and J are truncated by 4 bases and 0 bases respectively, leaving an intervening sequence of 13 bases. The CDR3 spans 15 residues, from the cysteine through the phenylalanine. The entry retains the CDR3 DNA only, 45 bases that are in frame from base 1. Note on this clone: It has no known antigen specificity. One base away there is no much larger clone; base qualities are not given.

Samples from volunteer blood donors who had recovered from COVID-19 were contributed by a second Seattle source. Each collaborating institution followed its own protocols to collect whole blood in K2EDTA tubes. For TCRbeta analysis, collaborator samples were shipped as frozen whole blood, as isolated PBMCs, or as DNA extracted from either sample type. The source is a woman aged 25-40 years who had recovered from COVID-19. This chain joins TRBV5-5 to TRBJ1-1; possibly the D gene is TRBD1, per 5 matching bases. Sequencing used peripheral blood. The bases read TGTGCCAGCAGCGATACACAGGCGCTGAACACTGAAGCTTTCTTT. Its protein reads: CASSDTQALNTEAFF.